This TCR beta chain was captured in a study of human T cells and chemical hapten exposure. This clonotype was seen repeatedly, ten times or more. Noted time point: pre-sensitization, week 0. Treatment denoted: therapeutic diphenylcyclopropenone sensitization with weekly scalp DPC. V was shortened by 5 bases and J by 4 bases, with 8 bases between the two germline ends. The CDR3 sequence is 12 residues long. TCRdb re-called the RACE reads with MiXCR, one entry per CDR3 protein. Here the sample spans some 330,000 distinct CDR3 sequences, around 5.5% being singletons. The sequence came from a woman between 18 and 30 years old with alopecia areata. Some clones in this sample may be carry-over from other donors' samples. Sequenced here: whole blood, sampled in connection with sensitization to the hapten diphenylcyclopropenone (DPC). V usage is TRBV12-3 or TRBV12-4 and J usage is TRBJ1-1; the D gene is possibly TRBD1 (6 bases). CDR3 DNA sequence: TGTGCCAGCAGTACAGGGAGCACTGAAGCTTTCTTT. As protein: CASSTGSTEAFF.